The source of this T cell receptor (beta chain) is a study of blood T cell repertoires in COVID-19. Overall study: Sites in the United States, Italy and Spain provided acute and convalescent COVID-19 samples. Sample material is recorded as cDNA or gDNA derived from T cells, B-cell-depleted T cells, or PBMCs.

The V gene's germline CDR1 is SGHAT and CDR2 FQNNGV. CDR3 length: 19 residues. The V gene lost 4 bases and the J gene lost 2 bases, with 23 bases spanning the gap. Under the authors' procedure: By means of reference gene primer amplification, nucleated cell counts were estimated. TCRdb keeps only in-frame clones here, not all; method: immunoSEQ multiplex PCR. V, J and clone size are taken as reported in that table, and D and trimming were inferred from the DNA itself. Of 65,000 to 90,000 clones listed, more than 70% are singletons. This chain links TRBV11-2 with TRBJ2-2, with TRBD1 as a possible D gene (6 bases). Specimen: peripheral blood. The clonotype originates from a man aged 50 to 59 with active COVID-19. CDR3 loop: CASSSLYFRQGSNTGELFF. CDR3 coding DNA: TGTGCCAGCAGCTCCCTCTACTTTAGGCAGGGGTCAAACACCGGGGAGCTGTTTTTT.